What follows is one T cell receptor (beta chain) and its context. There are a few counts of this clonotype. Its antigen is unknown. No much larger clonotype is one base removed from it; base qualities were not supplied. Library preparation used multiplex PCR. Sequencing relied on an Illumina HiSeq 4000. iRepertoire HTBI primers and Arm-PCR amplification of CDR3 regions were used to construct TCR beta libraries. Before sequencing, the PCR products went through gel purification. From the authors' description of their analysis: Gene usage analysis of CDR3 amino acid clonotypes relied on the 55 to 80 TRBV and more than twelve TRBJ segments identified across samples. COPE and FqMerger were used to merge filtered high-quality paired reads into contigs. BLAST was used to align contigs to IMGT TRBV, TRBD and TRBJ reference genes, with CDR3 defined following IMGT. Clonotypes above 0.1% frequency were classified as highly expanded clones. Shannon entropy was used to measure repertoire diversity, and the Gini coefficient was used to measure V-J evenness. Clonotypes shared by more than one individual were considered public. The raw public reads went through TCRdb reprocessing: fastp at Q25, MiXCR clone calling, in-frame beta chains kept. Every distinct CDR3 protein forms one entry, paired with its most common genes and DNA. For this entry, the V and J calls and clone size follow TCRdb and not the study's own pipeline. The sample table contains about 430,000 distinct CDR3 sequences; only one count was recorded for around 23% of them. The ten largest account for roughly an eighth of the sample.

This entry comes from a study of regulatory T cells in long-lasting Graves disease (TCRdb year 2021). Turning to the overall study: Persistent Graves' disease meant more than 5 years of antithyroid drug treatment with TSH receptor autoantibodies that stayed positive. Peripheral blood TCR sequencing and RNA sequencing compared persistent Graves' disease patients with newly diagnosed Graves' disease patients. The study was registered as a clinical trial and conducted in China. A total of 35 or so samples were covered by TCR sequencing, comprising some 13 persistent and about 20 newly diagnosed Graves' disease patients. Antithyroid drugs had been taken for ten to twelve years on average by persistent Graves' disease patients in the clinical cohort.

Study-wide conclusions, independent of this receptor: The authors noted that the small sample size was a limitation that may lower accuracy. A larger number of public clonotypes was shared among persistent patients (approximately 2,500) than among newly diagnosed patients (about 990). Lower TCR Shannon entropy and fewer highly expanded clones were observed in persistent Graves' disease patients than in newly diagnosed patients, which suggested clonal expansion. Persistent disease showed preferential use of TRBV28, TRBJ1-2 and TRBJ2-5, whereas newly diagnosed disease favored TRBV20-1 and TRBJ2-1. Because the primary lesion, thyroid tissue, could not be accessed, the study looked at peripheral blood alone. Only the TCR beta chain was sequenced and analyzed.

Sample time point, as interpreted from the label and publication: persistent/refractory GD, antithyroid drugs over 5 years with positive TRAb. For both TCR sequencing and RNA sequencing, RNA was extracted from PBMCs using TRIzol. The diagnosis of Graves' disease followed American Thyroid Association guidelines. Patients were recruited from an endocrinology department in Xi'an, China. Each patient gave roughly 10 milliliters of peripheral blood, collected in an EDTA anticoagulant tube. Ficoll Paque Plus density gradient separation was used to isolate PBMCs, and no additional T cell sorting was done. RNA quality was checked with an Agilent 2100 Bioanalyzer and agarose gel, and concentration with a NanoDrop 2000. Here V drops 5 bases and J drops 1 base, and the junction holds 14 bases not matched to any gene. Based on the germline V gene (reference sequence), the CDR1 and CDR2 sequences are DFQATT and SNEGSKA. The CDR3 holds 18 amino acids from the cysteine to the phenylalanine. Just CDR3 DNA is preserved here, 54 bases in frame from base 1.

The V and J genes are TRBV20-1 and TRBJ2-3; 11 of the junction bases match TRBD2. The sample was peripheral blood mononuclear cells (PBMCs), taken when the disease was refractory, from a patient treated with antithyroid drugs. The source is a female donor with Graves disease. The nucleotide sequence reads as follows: TGCAGTGCTGCCCCTCTAGCGGGAGGAGGTTGGGGCACAGATACGCAGTATTTT. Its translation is CSAAPLAGGGWGTDTQYF.